The 15 T cell receptor beta chains in this list originate from one sample, sequenced in a study of blood T cell repertoires in COVID-19. Only in-frame clones appear in the TCRdb table, and some are missing; sequencing was by immunoSEQ multiplex PCR. The table records around 81,000 clones, about 80% of them present only once. Sequenced sample: peripheral blood. The origin of the receptors is a human donor in a cohort sampled during active COVID-19.

The V gene is TRBV10-3, the J gene TRBJ2-7; D is unclear. V was trimmed by 4 bases and J by 6 bases, leaving 7 bases between them. The CDR3 is 11 amino acids. Per the germline V gene, CDR1 is ENHRY and CDR2 is SYGVKD. In DNA form, the CDR3 reads TGTGCCATCAGTGCGACTCGCGAGCAGTACTTC. It is translated as CAISATREQYF.

The chain combines TRBV27 with TRBJ1-1; D uncertain. Trimming stripped 6 bases from V and 4 bases from J, with 15 bases between. The germline gives CDR1 MNHEY, CDR2 SMNVEV (reference sequence). This CDR3 is 14 amino acids long. The CDR3 DNA reads TGTGCCAGCAGCGAAGCTCACCGGGGCACTGAAGCTTTCTTT. This gives the protein CASSEAHRGTEAFF.

This rearrangement joins TRBV7-9 to TRBJ2-3; weak D call: TRBD2 (5 bases). The V gene's germline CDR1 is SEHNR and CDR2 FQNEAQ (reference sequence). The CDR3 is 14 residues long. Trimming left V 4 bases short and J 0 bases short, with 8 bases between. The CDR3 sequence is CASSSAGSTDTQYF. DNA of the CDR3: TGTGCCAGCAGCTCTGCGGGTAGCACAGATACGCAGTATTTT.

The V call is TRBV4-1, the J call TRBJ1-6, with D possibly being TRBD1 (6 bases). Looked up from germline, CDR1 is MGHRA and CDR2 is YSYEKL. V lost 4 bases and J lost 5, with 9 bases in between. The CDR3 is made up of 14 amino acids. CDR3 nucleotides: TGCGCCAGCAGCCCTGGACAGAATAATTCACCCCTCCACTTT. It yields the protein CASSPGQNNSPLHF.

The chain employs TRBV6-5 and TRBJ2-1; 10 bases are shared with TRBD1. Germline lookup yields CDR1 MNHEY and CDR2 SVGAGI. CDR3 length equals 15 residues. Trimming at V came to 6 bases and at J to 5 bases, leaving 7 bases not matched to a gene. CDR3 DNA sequence: TGTGCCAGCAGGAGGGACAGGGGTGTTCACAATGAGCAGTTCTTC. Amino acid sequence: CASRRDRGVHNEQFF.

The chain employs TRBV10-1 and TRBJ2-1; a weak D match, TRBD2 (5 bases). V was shortened by 5 bases and J by 7 bases, with 15 bases between the two germline ends. Germline values: CDR1 WNHNN, CDR2 SYGVQD (reference sequence). CDR3 length equals 14 residues. CDR3 protein: CASSWAGSRNEQFF. The CDR3 coding sequence is TGCGCCAGCAGTTGGGCGGGTTCACGGAATGAGCAGTTCTTC.

The chain couples TRBV19 to TRBJ2-3; maybe TRBD2 (6 bases). Germline V gene lookup returns CDR1 LNHDA and CDR2 SQIVND (reference sequence). V lost 5 bases, J lost 4 bases, and 13 bases lay in between. This CDR3 spans 14 amino acids. Written as DNA, the CDR3 is TGTGCCAGTAGTGCCGGGGGTGAAGCAGATACGCAGTATTTT. It is translated as CASSAGGEADTQYF. The complete variable domain, with remaining parts taken from reference TRBV19 and TRBJ2-3, reads DGGITQSPKYLFRKEGQNVTLSCEQNLNHDAMYWYRQDPGQGLRLIYYSQIVNDFQKGDIAEGYSVSREKKESFPLTVTSAQKNPTAFYLCASSAGGEADTQYFGPGTRLTVL.

V is TRBV10-3 and J is TRBJ2-5, with 7 bases that match TRBD1. Trimming cost V 6 bases and J 1 base; bases outside gene matches: 5. This CDR3 is built from 14 residues. CDR1 is ENHRY, CDR2 SYGVKD, per germline. The CDR3 DNA reads TGTGCCATCAGAGACGGACAGGTCCAAGAGACCCAGTACTTC. This translates into CAIRDGQVQETQYF.

The DNA for the CDR3 is TGTGCCAGCAGTCCCCCAGGGGGAAGCACTGAAGCTTTCTTT. It yields the protein CASSPPGGSTEAFF. The chain links TRBV28 to TRBJ1-1, with 7 bases matching TRBD1. Germline CDR1 and CDR2: MDHEN and SYDVKM. V was clipped by 5 bases and J by 4 bases; unmatched bases: 7. The CDR3 is made up of 14 amino acids.

The rearrangement links TRBV25-1 to TRBJ1-1, with D uncertain. Per germline, CDR1 MGHDK and CDR2 SYGVNS. The CDR3 extends over 11 amino acids. The ends were cut back, 1 base at V and 8 bases at J, with 5 bases in the middle. The CDR3 spells CASSEFREAFF. In nucleotides, the CDR3 is TGTGCCAGCAGTGAATTCAGAGAAGCTTTCTTT.

The rearrangement uses TRBV7-8 and TRBJ2-3; 7 bases are a match to TRBD1. Germline V gene lookup returns CDR1 SGHVS and CDR2 FQNEAQ. V lost 1 base and J lost 0; bases outside the gene matches: 4. The CDR3 contains 16 residues. The CDR3 loop is CASSLGGGGSTDTQYF. CDR3 nucleotide sequence: TGTGCCAGCAGCTTAGGAGGGGGCGGGAGCACAGATACGCAGTATTTT.

This rearrangement joins TRBV5-5 to TRBJ2-7, with a weak D call TRBD1 (6 bases). Germline CDR1 reads SGHKS; CDR2 reads YYEKEE (reference sequence). CDR3 length equals 15 residues. Trimming removed 5 bases at V and 6 bases at J, with 21 bases between. The CDR3 loop is CASRSTHTGKGEQYF. CDR3 nucleotides: TGTGCCAGCAGATCTACTCACACAGGGAAGGGCGAGCAGTACTTC.

The J gene is TRBJ1-2, the V gene TRBV5-1; TRBD1 aligns across 7 bases. The CDR3 sequence is 15 residues long. Germline loops: CDR1 SGHRS, CDR2 YFSETQ. J gave up 2 bases and V 3 bases, and 7 bases lay outside the gene matches. CDR3 amino acids: CASSYTGDSNYGYTF. In nucleotides, the CDR3 is TGCGCCAGCAGCTATACAGGGGATTCCAACTATGGCTACACCTTC.

The gene calls are TRBV7-9 and TRBJ1-2; 7 nucleotides agree with TRBD1. Trimming took 4 bases from V and 4 from J; bases not matched to a gene: 3. This CDR3 is 13 amino acids long. In germline, CDR1 is SEHNR, CDR2 FQNEAQ (reference sequence). The DNA of the CDR3 is TGTGCCAGCAGCTCGACAGGGATCTATGGCTACACCTTC. The encoded protein is CASSSTGIYGYTF.

A single count supports this clone. The J gene is TRBJ2-1, the V gene TRBV19; 11 bases match TRBD2. There are 20 residues in the CDR3. The V gene end was trimmed by 2 bases and the J gene end by 2 bases; junction bases not matched to a gene: 14. From germline, CDR1 is LNHDA and CDR2 SQIVND (reference sequence). CDR3 residues: CASSIRRLAGGTVAYNEQFF. In nucleotides, the CDR3 is TGTGCCAGTAGTATAAGGCGGCTAGCGGGGGGAACGGTGGCCTACAATGAGCAGTTCTTC.